This T cell receptor beta chain was obtained from a study of cytomegalovirus exposure and HLA in healthy donors. Of note for this clone: Its antigen is currently unknown.

13 Jbeta primers and 60 Vbeta primers were used for the PCR. Sequenced by immunoSEQ multiplex PCR; TCRdb stores in-frame clones only, minus some. This sample's table reports roughly 74,000 clones. Study results and caveats: Associated with cytomegalovirus, according to the listing, were 150 to 200 TCR beta chains. As a later analysis showed, several of the most significant clusters appeared to be linked to common viral pathogens.

With 6 bases clipped from V and 7 bases from J, the junction kept 7 bases outside the gene matches. Germline V gives CDR1 MNHEY, CDR2 SVGAGI. CDR3 length: 14 residues. The chain employs TRBV6-5 and TRBJ2-2; 8 bases are shared with TRBD1. This TCR derives from a female donor in good health and CMV-seropositive. Sequencing was performed on PBMCs. The CDR3 here is CASSMGQASGELFF. The CDR3 DNA is TGTGCCAGCAGCATGGGACAGGCGAGCGGGGAGCTGTTTTTT.